This T cell receptor (beta chain) comes out of a study of post-analysis software for immune sequencing data. Incorporated into the TCR beta cDNA libraries were unique molecular identifiers, which served to reduce PCR and sequencing biases. TCRdb redid the calling of the PCR reads with MiXCR, one entry per CDR3 protein. Of 250,000 to 300,000 distinct CDR3 sequences listed, approximately 34% were seen once; the top ten hold around 4.8%. Study conclusions and caveats: Comparison of patients with controls showed a handful of TRBV segments more frequent in patients, TRBV5-6, TRBV5-1 and TRBV20-1 among them.

Worth noting for this clonotype: Its cognate antigen is unknown.

CDR1 and CDR2 (germline): SGHRS, YFSETQ. CDR3 length: 14 amino acids. Trimming took 4 bases from V and 6 from J, leaving 17 bases between them. The sample comprised blood. V usage is TRBV5-1 and J usage is TRBJ2-7, with a possible D match to TRBD1 (7 bases). This TCR came from a girl under 18 with multiple sclerosis. The CDR3 spells CASSRGGTESEQYF. CDR3 in DNA: TGCGCCAGCAGCCGAGGAGGGACAGAATCCGAGCAGTACTTC.